Below, 13 T cell receptor beta chains from the same sample are listed, as sequenced in a study of Graves' ophthalmopathy and Graves' hyperthyroidism. TCR beta CDR3 amplification used RNA transcripts. First-round RT-PCR employed HTBI primers, with a second-round multiplex PCR after it. Using its own MiXCR run on the multiplex PCR reads, TCRdb lists one record per CDR3 protein. The table has a few hundred thousand distinct CDR3 sequences, under 45% seen once. The source material was peripheral blood or thyroid tissue (not recorded which). The receptors were sampled from an adult man with Graves' hyperthyroidism.

This clonotype has a count of ten or more. This chain joins TRBV29-1 and TRBJ1-4; 8 bases map to TRBD1. This CDR3 is 13 amino acids long. Trimming removed 5 bases from V and 4 bases from J; junction bases left unmatched: 3. The germline V gene encodes CDR1 SQVTM and CDR2 ANQGSEA. The CDR3, as DNA: TGCAGCGTTCAGGGGGCGAGTAATGAAAAACTGTTTTTT. Translating gives CSVQGASNEKLFF.

In this sample, this clonotype turned up a few times. The V gene is TRBV7-9, the J gene TRBJ1-2; the D gene is possibly TRBD1 (6 bases). In germline, CDR1 is SEHNR, CDR2 FQNEAQ (reference sequence). This CDR3 is built from 14 residues. Trimming pared 6 bases from V and 4 bases from J, leaving 15 bases between. Written as DNA, the CDR3 is TGTGCCAGCAGTTCTGGGGGCGCGGGCTATGGCTACACCTTC. Protein sequence: CASSSGGAGYGYTF.

This rearrangement joins TRBV29-1 to TRBJ2-7, with D possibly matching TRBD1 (6 bases). Trimming took 3 bases from V and 3 from J, leaving 15 bases between them. CDR1 and CDR2 from the germline V gene are SQVTM and ANQGSEA. The CDR3 consists of 14 residues. The DNA of the CDR3 is TGCAGCGTTGAGGTTTCGGACAGCGGCTACGAGCAGTACTTC. This sequence encodes CSVEVSDSGYEQYF.

This chain joins TRBV7-2 and TRBJ2-7; a weak D match, TRBD2 (6 bases). The DNA end lines up better with TRBJ2-1; the J call may be wrong. This CDR3 spans 16 amino acids. Germline V gene sequence: CDR1 SGHTA, CDR2 FQGNSA. The CDR3 sequence is CASSLGGLDYYNEQFF. CDR3 nucleotide sequence: TGTGCCAGCAGCTTAGGTGGGCTGGACTACTACAATGAGCAGTTCTTC.

At least ten counts were recorded for this clonotype. V usage is TRBV10-3 and J usage is TRBJ1-1; weak D call: TRBD1 (5 bases). The CDR3 is made up of 13 amino acids. The V end was cut by 8 bases, the J end by 2 bases, with 12 bases between. Germline V gives CDR1 ENHRY, CDR2 SYGVKD. The CDR3 DNA reads as TGTGCCATCTTAGGGGCCGGAAACACTGAAGCTTTCTTT. The encoded protein is CAILGAGNTEAFF.

In its sample, this clonotype was seen many times. This chain joins TRBV28 and TRBJ1-2; D possibly corresponds to TRBD1 (5 bases). Trimming stripped 3 bases from V and 8 bases from J, with 22 bases between. Germline V gene lookup returns CDR1 MDHEN and CDR2 SYDVKM. The length of the CDR3 is 16 residues. This CDR3 reads CASSFQPGQHLGGYTF. The CDR3 coding sequence is TGTGCCAGCAGTTTTCAGCCAGGACAACACCTAGGGGGCTACACCTTC.

The chain couples TRBV3-1 to TRBJ2-7; D possibly uses TRBD1 or TRBD2 (7 bases each). The CDR3 is 15 residues long. Trimming removed 4 bases at V and 5 bases at J, with 18 bases between. Germline CDR1 LGHDT, CDR2 YNNKEL (reference sequence). The DNA for the CDR3 is TGTGCCAGCAGCCCTGGCGCAGGGGGAGGGGACGAGCAGTACTTC. Amino acids: CASSPGAGGGDEQYF.

This clonotype was counted ten times or more. The CDR3, as DNA: TGTGCCAGCAGCCCGGACAGGAGTCGCTACGAGCAGTACTTC. Translating it yields CASSPDRSRYEQYF. The chain links TRBV5-5 to TRBJ2-7, with 7 bases fitting TRBD1. This CDR3 is 14 amino acids long. V dropped 4 bases and J dropped 3; count of bases not matched to a gene: 7. The V gene's germline CDR1 is SGHKS and CDR2 YYEKEE (reference sequence).

This clonotype was picked up many times. This sequence joins TRBV20-1 and TRBJ1-1, with D hard to call. Germline-derived CDR1 and CDR2 are DFQATT and SNEGSKA (reference sequence). This CDR3 has 15 amino acids. Trimming removed 4 bases from V and 6 bases from J, with 21 bases in between. As DNA, the CDR3 is TGCAGTGCTAAATTCTCTTCGGCATTCGGGTCTGAAGCTTTCTTT. Its translation is CSAKFSSAFGSEAFF.

There are a few counts of this clonotype. The J gene is TRBJ1-2, the V gene TRBV29-1; D is possibly TRBD1 (5 bases). The germline V gene encodes CDR1 SQVTM and CDR2 ANQGSEA. V lost 4 bases to trimming and J lost 0 bases, with 18 bases between them. The CDR3 sequence is 16 residues long. The CDR3 is CSVAGRAGSANYGYTF. The CDR3 coding sequence is TGCAGCGTTGCGGGCAGGGCTGGGTCAGCTAACTATGGCTACACCTTC.

This chain links TRBV12-3 or TRBV12-4 with TRBJ2-7, with 9 bases aligning to TRBD1. The CDR3 sequence is 12 residues long. With 6 bases clipped from V and 7 bases from J, the junction kept 4 bases outside the gene matches. The CDR3 here is CASRGQGNEQYF. CDR3 nucleotides: TGTGCCAGCAGGGGACAGGGAAATGAGCAGTACTTC.

This clonotype was detected only a few times. This may arise from a read error, as a much more abundant clone is one base away. The chain employs TRBV7-3 and TRBJ2-5; possible D gene TRBD1, 5 bases. V gave up 5 bases and J gave up 1 base, with 17 bases separating them. The CDR3 length is 16 residues. The germline V gene has CDR1 SGHTA and CDR2 FQGTGA. CDR3: CASSPPWGWRQETQYF. CDR3 nucleotide sequence: TGTGCCAGCAGCCCCCCCTGGGGCTGGCGCCAAGAGACCCAGTACTTC. The full variable domain, rest sourced from reference TRBV7-3 and TRBJ2-5, is GAGVSQTPSNKVTEKGKYVELRCDPISGHTALYWYRQSLGQGPEFLIYFQGTGAADDSGLPNDRFFAVRPEGSVSTLKIQRTERGDSAVYLCASSPPWGWRQETQYFGPGTRLLVL.

The table lists this clonotype with a few counts. The chain has TRBV20-1 and TRBJ2-3, with 8 nucleotides matching TRBD2. The V gene end was trimmed by 5 bases and the J gene end by 1 base; junction bases not matched to a gene: 5. In germline, CDR1 is DFQATT, CDR2 SNEGSKA (reference sequence). The CDR3 extends over 14 amino acids. DNA of the CDR3: TGCAGTGCTCCGACTAGCGTCGGCACAGATACGCAGTATTTT. As protein: CSAPTSVGTDTQYF.